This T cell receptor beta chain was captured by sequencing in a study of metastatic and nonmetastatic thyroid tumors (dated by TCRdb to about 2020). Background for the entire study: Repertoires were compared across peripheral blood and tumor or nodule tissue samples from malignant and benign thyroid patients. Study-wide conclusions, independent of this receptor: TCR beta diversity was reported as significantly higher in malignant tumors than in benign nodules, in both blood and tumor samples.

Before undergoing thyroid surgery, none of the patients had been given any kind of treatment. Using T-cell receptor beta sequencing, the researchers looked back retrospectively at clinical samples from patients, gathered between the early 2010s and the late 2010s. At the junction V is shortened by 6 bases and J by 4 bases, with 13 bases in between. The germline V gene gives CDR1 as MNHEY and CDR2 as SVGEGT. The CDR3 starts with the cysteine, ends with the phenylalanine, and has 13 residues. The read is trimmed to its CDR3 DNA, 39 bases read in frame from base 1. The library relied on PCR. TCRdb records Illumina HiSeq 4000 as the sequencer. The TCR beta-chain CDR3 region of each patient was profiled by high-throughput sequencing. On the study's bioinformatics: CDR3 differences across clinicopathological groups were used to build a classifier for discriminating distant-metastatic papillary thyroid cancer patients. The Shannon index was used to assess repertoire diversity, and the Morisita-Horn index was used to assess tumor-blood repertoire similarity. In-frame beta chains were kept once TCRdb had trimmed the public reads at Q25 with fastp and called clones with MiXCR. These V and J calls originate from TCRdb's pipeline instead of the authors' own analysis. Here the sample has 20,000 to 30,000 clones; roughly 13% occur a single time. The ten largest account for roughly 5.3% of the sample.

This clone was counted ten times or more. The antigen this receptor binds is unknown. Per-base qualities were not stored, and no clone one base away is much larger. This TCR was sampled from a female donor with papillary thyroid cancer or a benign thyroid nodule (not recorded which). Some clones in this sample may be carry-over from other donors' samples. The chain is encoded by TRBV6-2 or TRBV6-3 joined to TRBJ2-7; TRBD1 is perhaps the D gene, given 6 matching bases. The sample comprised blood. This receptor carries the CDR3 CASSPGTTYEQYF. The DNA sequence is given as TGTGCCAGCAGCCCCGGGACAACTTACGAGCAGTACTTC.